Listed below are T cell receptor beta chains from one sample, sequenced in a study of T-cell reconstitution after alpha-beta-depleted transplantation in children. Via MiXCR, TCRdb re-called the PCR reads, giving one row per CDR3 protein. The repertoire has around 270,000 distinct CDR3 sequences, around 7.3% of them found once; the top ten carry approximately 9.6%. Sample: peripheral blood, taken 360 days after TCRalphabeta/CD19-depleted stem cell transplant. The receptors derive from a female patient aged 2-9 years who had a stem cell transplant for Fanconi anemia, so the T cells may come from the graft donor. CDR3s include the opening cysteine and the closing phenylalanine or tryptophan. D genes are given only for firm matches. Only part of the rows carry a size: once, few, many, or a class if the clone is expanded.

>NA|TRBJ2-6|NA|TRBV20-1
CSAGTLGHGANVLTF
TGCAGTGCTGGGACCTTGGGGCATGGGGCCAACGTCCTGACTTTC
>NA|TRBJ1-5|NA|TRBV19
CASSIQGFDQPQHF
TGTGCCAGTAGTATTCAGGGTTTCGATCAGCCCCAGCATTTT
>few|TRBJ2-5|NA|TRBV11-2
CASSPVAAGAIRATQETQYF
TGTGCCAGCAGCCCAGTGGCGGCGGGGGCCATCCGGGCCACACAAGAGACCCAGTACTTC
>few|TRBJ1-3|NA|TRBV5-1
CASSGTSSRSGNTIYF
TGCGCCAGCAGCGGTACATCCTCCCGCTCTGGAAACACCATATATTTT
>many|TRBJ2-2|TRBD1|TRBV29-1
CSVPDRVNTGELFF
TGCAGCGTTCCGGACAGGGTGAACACCGGGGAGCTGTTTTTT
>many|TRBJ2-1|TRBD2|TRBV29-1
CSVAERIIAGHYNEQFF
TGCAGCGTAGCCGAAAGGATAATAGCGGGGCACTACAATGAGCAGTTCTTC
>many|TRBJ2-1|TRBD2|TRBV9
CASSVAPTSGIYNEQFF
TGTGCCAGCAGCGTAGCTCCGACTAGCGGGATTTACAATGAGCAGTTCTTC
>many|TRBJ2-2|NA|TRBV5-1
CASSSDPSGELFF
TGCGCCAGCAGTTCGGACCCTTCCGGGGAGCTGTTTTTT
>many|TRBJ2-7|TRBD1|TRBV5-6
CASSIRQGIFNEQYF
TGTGCCAGCAGCATACGACAGGGGATCTTCAACGAGCAGTACTTC
>many|TRBJ2-3|NA|TRBV5-1
CASSLGGDTQYF
TGTGCCAGCAGTTTGGGAGGAGATACGCAGTATTTT
>many|TRBJ2-7|NA|TRBV7-4
CASGPSRAFYEQYF
TGTGCCAGCGGCCCAAGTCGGGCTTTCTACGAGCAGTACTTC
>many|TRBJ2-3|TRBD1|TRBV7-9
CASSPDGTGETDTQYF
TGTGCCAGCAGTCCAGACGGGACAGGGGAAACAGATACGCAGTATTTT
>NA|TRBJ2-7|TRBD1|TRBV3-1
CASSQWTGTEQYF
TGTGCCAGCAGCCAATGGACAGGGACCGAGCAGTACTTC
>NA|TRBJ2-5|TRBD2|TRBV7-3
CASSLGRAGGWQETQYF
TGTGCCAGCAGCTTAGGCCGAGCGGGAGGGTGGCAAGAGACCCAGTACTTC
>few|TRBJ2-7|NA|TRBV4-2
CASSRLGGPPDRTYEQYF
TGTGCCAGCAGCCGATTGGGGGGGCCCCCGGATAGAACCTACGAGCAGTACTTC
>few|TRBJ1-2|NA|TRBV12-3/TRBV12-4
CASSPQGGGLGYTF
TGTGCCAGCAGTCCCCAGGGTGGGGGGCTCGGCTACACCTTC
>NA|TRBJ2-5|NA|TRBV13
CASSLGGRRGETQYF
TGTGCCAGCAGCTTAGGGGGGCGCCGCGGAGAGACCCAGTACTTC
>many|TRBJ2-3|TRBD2|TRBV5-1
CASSLSGGGDTQYF
TGCGCCAGCAGCCTTAGCGGGGGGGGAGATACGCAGTATTTT
>many|TRBJ2-7|TRBD2|TRBV4-2
CASSQELAVVEQYF
TGTGCCAGCAGCCAAGAACTAGCGGTCGTCGAGCAGTACTTC
>many|TRBJ1-5|NA|TRBV7-2
CASSSEPPQPQHF
TGTGCCAGCAGCTCGGAGCCGCCTCAGCCCCAGCATTTT